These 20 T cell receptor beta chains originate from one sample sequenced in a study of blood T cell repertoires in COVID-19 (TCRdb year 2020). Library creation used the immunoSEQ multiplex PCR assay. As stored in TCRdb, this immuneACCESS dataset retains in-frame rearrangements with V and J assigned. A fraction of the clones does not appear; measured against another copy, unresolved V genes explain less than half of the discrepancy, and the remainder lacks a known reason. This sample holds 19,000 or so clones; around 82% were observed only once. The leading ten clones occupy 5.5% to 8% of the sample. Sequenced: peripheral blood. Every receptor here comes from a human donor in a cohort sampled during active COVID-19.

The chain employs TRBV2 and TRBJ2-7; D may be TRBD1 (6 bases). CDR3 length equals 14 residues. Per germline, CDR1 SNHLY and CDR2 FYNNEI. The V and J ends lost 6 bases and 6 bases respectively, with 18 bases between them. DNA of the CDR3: TGTGCCAGCAGGACCCGGACAGCCCTCGGCGAGCAGTACTTC. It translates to CASRTRTALGEQYF.

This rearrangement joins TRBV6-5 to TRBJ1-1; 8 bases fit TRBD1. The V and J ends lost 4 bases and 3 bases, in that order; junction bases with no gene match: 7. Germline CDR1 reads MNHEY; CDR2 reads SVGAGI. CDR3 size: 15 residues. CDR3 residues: CASSSLTGVYTEAFF. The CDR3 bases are TGTGCCAGCAGTTCTTTGACAGGGGTTTACACTGAAGCTTTCTTT.

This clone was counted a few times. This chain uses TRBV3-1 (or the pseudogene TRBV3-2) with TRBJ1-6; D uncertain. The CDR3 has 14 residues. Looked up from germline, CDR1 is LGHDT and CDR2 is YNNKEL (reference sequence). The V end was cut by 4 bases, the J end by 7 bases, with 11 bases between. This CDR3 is CASSLRQQNSPLHF. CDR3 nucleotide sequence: TGTGCCAGCAGCCTCAGGCAACAAAATTCACCCCTCCACTTT.

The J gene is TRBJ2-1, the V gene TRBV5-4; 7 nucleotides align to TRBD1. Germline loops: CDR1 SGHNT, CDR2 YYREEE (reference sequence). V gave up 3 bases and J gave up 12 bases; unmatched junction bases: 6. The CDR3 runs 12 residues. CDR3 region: CASSSTGMTQFF. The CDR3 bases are TGTGCCAGCAGCTCGACAGGGATGACGCAGTTCTTC.

For the CDR3, the DNA is TGCGCCAGCAGCATATATACTGGGGCCAACGTCCTGACTTTC. It specifies CASSIYTGANVLTF. The genes are TRBV5-1 and TRBJ2-6; D is unclear. Trimming took off 4 bases at V and 2 bases at J, with 7 bases between the two ends. The CDR3 loop spans 14 amino acids. Looked up from germline, CDR1 is SGHRS and CDR2 is YFSETQ.

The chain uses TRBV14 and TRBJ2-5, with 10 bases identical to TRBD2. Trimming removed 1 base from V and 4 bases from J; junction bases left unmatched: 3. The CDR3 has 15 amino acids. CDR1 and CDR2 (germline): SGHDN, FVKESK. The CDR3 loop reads CASSQGSSGGETQYF. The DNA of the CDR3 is TGTGCCAGCAGCCAAGGGTCTAGCGGGGGAGAGACCCAGTACTTC.

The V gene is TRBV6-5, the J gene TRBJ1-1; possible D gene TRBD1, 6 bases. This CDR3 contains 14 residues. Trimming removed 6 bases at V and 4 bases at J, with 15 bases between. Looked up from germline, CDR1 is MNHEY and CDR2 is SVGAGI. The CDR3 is CASSRTALTTEAFF. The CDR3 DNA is TGTGCCAGCAGCAGGACAGCGTTGACCACTGAAGCTTTCTTT.

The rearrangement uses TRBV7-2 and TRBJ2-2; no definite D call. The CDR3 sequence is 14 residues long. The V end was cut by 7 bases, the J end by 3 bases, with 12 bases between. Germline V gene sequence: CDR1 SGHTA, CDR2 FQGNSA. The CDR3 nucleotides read TGTGCCAGCACCCAACAGACCTACACCGGGGAGCTGTTTTTT. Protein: CASTQQTYTGELFF.

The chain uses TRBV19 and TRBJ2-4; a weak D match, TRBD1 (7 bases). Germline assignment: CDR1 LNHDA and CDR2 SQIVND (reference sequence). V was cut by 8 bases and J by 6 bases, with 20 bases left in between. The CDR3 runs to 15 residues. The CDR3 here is CASARTGAGSNIQYF. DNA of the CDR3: TGTGCCAGTGCCCGGACAGGCGCGGGGTCAAACATTCAGTACTTC.

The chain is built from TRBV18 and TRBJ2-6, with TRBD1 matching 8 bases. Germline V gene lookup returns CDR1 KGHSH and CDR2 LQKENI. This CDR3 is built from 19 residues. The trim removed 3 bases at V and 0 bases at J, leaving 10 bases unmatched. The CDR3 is CASSPLDRVVNSGANVLTF. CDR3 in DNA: TGTGCCAGCTCACCGTTGGACAGGGTAGTTAACTCTGGGGCCAACGTCCTGACTTTC.

Here the CDR3 DNA reads TGTGCCAGCAATCAGGACTCAGGGGCCCTTCAGCCCCAGCATTTT. Translation gives CASNQDSGALQPQHF. The chain employs TRBV6-5 and TRBJ1-5; a weak D match, TRBD1 (6 bases). The CDR3 has 15 residues. Germline V gives CDR1 MNHEY, CDR2 SVGAGI. V gave up 7 bases and J gave up 6 bases, with 19 bases separating them.

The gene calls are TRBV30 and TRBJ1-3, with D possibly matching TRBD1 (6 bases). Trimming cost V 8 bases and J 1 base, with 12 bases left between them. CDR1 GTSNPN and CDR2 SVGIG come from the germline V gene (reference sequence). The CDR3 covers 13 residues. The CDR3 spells CATRGLSGNTIYF. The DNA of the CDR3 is TGTGCCACAAGGGGGTTATCTGGAAACACCATATATTTT.

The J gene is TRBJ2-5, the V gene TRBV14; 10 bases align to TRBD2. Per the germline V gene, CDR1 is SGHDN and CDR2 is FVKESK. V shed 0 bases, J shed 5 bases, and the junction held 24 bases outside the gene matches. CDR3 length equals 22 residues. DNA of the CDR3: TGTGCCAGCAGCCAAGAGGGGACTAGGAGGTGGGATAGCGGGGGGAGCCGGGAGACCCAGTACTTC. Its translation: CASSQEGTRRWDSGGSRETQYF. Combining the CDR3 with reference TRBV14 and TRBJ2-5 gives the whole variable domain EAGVTQFPSHSVIEKGQTVTLRCDPISGHDNLYWYRRVMGKEIKFLLHFVKESKQDESGMPNNRFLAERTGGTYSTLKVQPAELEDSGVYFCASSQEGTRRWDSGGSRETQYFGPGTRLLVL.

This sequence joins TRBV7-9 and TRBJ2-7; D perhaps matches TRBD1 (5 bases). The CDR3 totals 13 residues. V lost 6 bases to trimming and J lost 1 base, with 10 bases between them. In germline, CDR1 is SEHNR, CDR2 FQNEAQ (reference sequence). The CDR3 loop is CASRGGASYEQYF. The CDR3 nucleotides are TGTGCCAGCAGGGGTGGGGCTTCCTACGAGCAGTACTTC.

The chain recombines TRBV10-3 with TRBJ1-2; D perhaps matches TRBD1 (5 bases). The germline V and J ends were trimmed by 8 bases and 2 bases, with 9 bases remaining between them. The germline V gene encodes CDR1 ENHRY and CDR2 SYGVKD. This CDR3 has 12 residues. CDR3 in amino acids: CAIWGSNYGYTF. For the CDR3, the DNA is TGTGCCATCTGGGGCAGCAACTATGGCTACACCTTC.

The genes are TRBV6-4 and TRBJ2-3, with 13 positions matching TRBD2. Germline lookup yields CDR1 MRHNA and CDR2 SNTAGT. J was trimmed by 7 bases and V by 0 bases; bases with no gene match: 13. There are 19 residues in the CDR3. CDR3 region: CASSDSSPRLAGGLYTQYF. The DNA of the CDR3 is TGTGCCAGCAGTGACTCGAGCCCCCGACTAGCGGGGGGCTTGTATACGCAGTATTTT.

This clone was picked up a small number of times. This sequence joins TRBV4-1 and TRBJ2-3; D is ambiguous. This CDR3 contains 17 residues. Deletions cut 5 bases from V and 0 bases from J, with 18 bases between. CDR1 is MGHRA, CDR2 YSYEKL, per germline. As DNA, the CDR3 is TGCGCCAGCAGCACTACGTCACGACCCTCTAGCACAGATACGCAGTATTTT. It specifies CASSTTSRPSSTDTQYF.

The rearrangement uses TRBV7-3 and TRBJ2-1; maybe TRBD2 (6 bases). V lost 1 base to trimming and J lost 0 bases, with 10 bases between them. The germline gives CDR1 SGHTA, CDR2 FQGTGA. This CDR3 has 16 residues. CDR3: CASSLIAGYSYNEQFF. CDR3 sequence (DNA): TGTGCCAGCAGCTTAATTGCGGGGTACTCCTACAATGAGCAGTTCTTC. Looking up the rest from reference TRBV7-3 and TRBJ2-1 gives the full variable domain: GAGVSQTPSNKVTEKGKYVELRCDPISGHTALYWYRQSLGQGPEFLIYFQGTGAADDSGLPNDRFFAVRPEGSVSTLKIQRTERGDSAVYLCASSLIAGYSYNEQFFGPGTRLTVL.

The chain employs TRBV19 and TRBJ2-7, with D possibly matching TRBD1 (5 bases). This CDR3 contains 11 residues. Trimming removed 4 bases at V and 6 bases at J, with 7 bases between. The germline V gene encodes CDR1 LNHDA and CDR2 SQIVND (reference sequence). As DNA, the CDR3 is TGTGCCAGTAGTACAGGGTTCGAGCAGTACTTC. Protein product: CASSTGFEQYF.

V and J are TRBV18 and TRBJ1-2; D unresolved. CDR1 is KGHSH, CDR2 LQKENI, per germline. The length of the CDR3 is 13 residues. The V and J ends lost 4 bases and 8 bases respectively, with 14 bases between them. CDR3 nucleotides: TGTGCCAGCTCACTCGGCGCAGAGGCCGGCTACACCTTC. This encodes CASSLGAEAGYTF.